This passage covers 6 T cell receptor beta chains from one sample sequenced in a study of human T cells and chemical hapten exposure. Specified time point: patch test 1, 2 weeks after DPC sensitization. Specified treatment: therapeutic diphenylcyclopropenone sensitization with weekly scalp DPC. From the RACE reads, TCRdb called clonotypes with MiXCR, one entry per CDR3 protein. The sample has tens of thousands of distinct CDR3 sequences; approximately 8% are singletons. This material consisted of whole blood, taken in connection with sensitization to the hapten diphenylcyclopropenone (DPC). Every receptor here comes from a woman in her twenties or thirties with alopecia areata. Some clones in this sample may be carry-over from other donors' samples.

This clonotype was seen more than once but under ten times. V usage is TRBV5-1 and J usage is TRBJ2-5; possible D gene TRBD2, 6 bases. The germline V gene has CDR1 SGHRS and CDR2 YFSETQ. The CDR3 has 14 amino acids. V dropped 6 bases and J dropped 2 bases, with 14 bases sitting between them. CDR3 loop: CASNMGLEQETQYF. CDR3 sequence (DNA): TGCGCCAGCAATATGGGACTGGAGCAAGAGACCCAGTACTTC.

This clonotype was observed a few times. The chain has TRBV9 and TRBJ2-3; D is undetermined. CDR1 and CDR2 (germline): SGDLS, YYNGEE. The CDR3 is made up of 13 amino acids. With 6 bases removed from V and 1 base from J, the gap between germline ends came to 9 bases. Here the CDR3 reads CASTVAGTDTQYF. In DNA, the CDR3 is TGTGCCAGCACGGTAGCAGGCACAGATACGCAGTATTTT. Combining the CDR3 with reference TRBV9 and TRBJ2-3 gives the whole variable domain DSGVTQTPKHLITATGQRVTLRCSPRSGDLSVYWYQQSLDQGLQFLIQYYNGEERAKGNILERFSAQQFPDLHSELNLSSLELGDSALYFCASTVAGTDTQYFGPGTRLTVL.

This clonotype was observed at least ten times. The chain carries TRBV18 and TRBJ1-1; D is possibly TRBD1 (5 bases). Germline CDR1 and CDR2: KGHSH and LQKENI. Trimming cost V 0 bases and J 12 bases, with 17 bases left between them. The CDR3 covers 14 residues. The CDR3 DNA reads as TGTGCCAGCTCACCACCTTCTGGGGGTATGATAACTTTCTTT. It codes for CASSPPSGGMITFF.

At least ten counts were recorded for this clonotype. This chain joins TRBV20-1 and TRBJ2-7; D is perhaps TRBD2 (5 bases). V was cut by 0 bases and J by 10 bases, with 16 bases left in between. The CDR3 loop spans 13 amino acids. From germline, CDR1 is DFQATT and CDR2 SNEGSKA (reference sequence). The CDR3 sequence is CSARDVGLSSQYF. Here the CDR3 DNA reads TGCAGTGCTAGAGATGTGGGCCTATCTAGCCAGTACTTC.

This clonotype was counted many times. The chain joins TRBV18 to TRBJ1-1; D is unclear. With 3 bases removed from V and 1 base from J, the gap between germline ends came to 9 bases. Germline CDR1 KGHSH, CDR2 LQKENI. The CDR3 covers 14 residues. The CDR3 sequence is CASSPIEGNTEAFF. CDR3 bases: TGTGCCAGCTCACCCATTGAGGGGAACACTGAAGCTTTCTTT.

This clonotype is a singleton in its sample. Since a much larger clone is just one base distant, this may be a read error. The chain joins TRBV5-6 to TRBJ2-3; TRBD1 is a possible D gene (6 bases). CDR1 SGHDT and CDR2 YYEEEE come from the germline V gene. The CDR3 runs 13 residues. V lost 7 bases and J 3 bases, leaving 12 bases between the germline ends. The CDR3 here is CASRRGGTDTQYF. The CDR3 DNA sequence: TGTGCCAGCCGTAGAGGGGGAACAGATACGCAGTATTTT.